This paragraph covers one T cell receptor beta chain sequence. The specificity of this receptor is unknown. Base qualities are not recorded, but no much larger clone differs from it by a single base. This entry is derived from a study of blood T cell repertoires in COVID-19 (dated by TCRdb to the early 2020s). The study in broad terms: Collaborator samples came from the United States, Italy and Spain and covered acute and convalescent phases of COVID-19. The prospective study material was composed of cDNA or gDNA derived from T cells, B-cell-depleted T cells, or PBMCs. Deeply sampled blood TCRbeta repertoires from subjects exposed to, actively infected with, or recovered from COVID-19 were included in the dataset. The repertoires were released in a freely available public database intended as a resource for research on the immune response to SARS-CoV-2. Samples were obtained from the ongoing ImmuneRACE study (first 160 participants) and from 1,000 to 1,500 subjects provided by 6 global collaborators. Nearly every sample came with metadata listing a de-identified subject ID, COVID-19 status, age in years and sex. Where available, HLA class I and class II types were obtained from metadata supplied by the sample provider rather than from assay-based typing.

The germline V gene (reference sequence) supplies CDR1 SEHNR and CDR2 FQNEAQ. V is shortened by 6 bases, J by 0 bases, and the region joining them spans 22 bases. Including the terminal cysteine and phenylalanine, the CDR3 comprises 18 residues. Only CDR3 DNA remains: 54 bases, in frame from the first base. Study-wide conclusions, independent of this receptor: How much clinical and demographic metadata was included differed by source and by participant, and the metadata was provided uncurated.

TCRbeta CDR3 regions were amplified from genomic DNA by means of the immunoSEQ Assay, a bias-controlled multiplex PCR. On the study's bioinformatics: The number of nucleated cells in each sample was estimated from the amplification of reference gene primers within the assay. To quantify the absolute abundance of each unique TCRbeta CDR3 rearrangement, sequence reads were collapsed and filtered. For each sample, productive Simpson clonality was calculated as the square root of Simpson's diversity index over productive rearrangements. Held by TCRdb, this immuneACCESS table contains in-frame sequences only and omits some clones. Under half of the omission traces to an unresolved V gene where checked; the cause of the rest is unknown. That table furnishes V, J and clone size, whereas the DNA furnished D and trimming. The sample includes roughly 100,000 clones, with roughly 80% observed a single time. Over 9% of the sample comes from the top ten.

The collaborating institutions used their own protocols to collect whole blood in K2EDTA tubes. For TCRbeta analysis, collaborators shipped samples in one of three forms: frozen whole blood, isolated PBMCs, or DNA extracted from either of those sample types. This TCR was recovered from a woman aged 70-85 years with acute or convalescent COVID-19. Material: peripheral blood. Recombination joined TRBV7-9 with TRBJ2-3; the D region possibly corresponds to TRBD2 (7 bases align). The sequenced DNA: TGTGCCAGCAGTCCATTTACCGGGGGGCCGGCTAGCACAGATACGCAGTATTTT. Its protein product is CASSPFTGGPASTDTQYF.